These 28 T cell receptor beta chains came from one sample sequenced in a study of PD-1 blockade in classical Hodgkin lymphoma (dated by TCRdb to 2020 to 2021). The time point label corresponds to: cycle 1 day 1 (C1D1), immediately before nivolumab initiation. All trial patients had relapsed after autologous stem cell transplantation, with cohorts A, B and C differing in prior brentuximab vedotin exposure. Libraries came from the immunoSEQ multiplex PCR assay. The table comes from immuneACCESS by way of TCRdb, which keeps in-frame sequences with V and J called. Part of the clones is missing from these tables; in studies checked, under half for an unresolved V gene and the rest for unknown reasons. A total of 20,000 to 25,000 clones appear in this sample, 69% of them only once. About 3.3% of the sample goes to the ten largest clones. The input for sequencing was peripheral blood mononuclear cells (PBMCs), taken at baseline. The receptors were sampled from a human donor with classical Hodgkin lymphoma.

This clone has just one count. Sequence at one end of the junction differs from germline and may be a read error. V is TRBV4-1 and J is TRBJ1-3, with D unresolved. The CDR3 loop spans 15 amino acids. Per the germline V gene, CDR1 is MGHRA and CDR2 is YSYEKL. The DNA for the CDR3 is TGCGCCAGCAACCAAATTCACAGCTCTGGAAACACCATATATTTT. Translated, it gives CASNQIHSSGNTIYF.

The chain combines TRBV15 with TRBJ1-4, with a weak D call TRBD1 (5 bases). V lost 1 base and J 7 bases, leaving 13 bases between the germline ends. The CDR3 totals 15 residues. Looked up from germline, CDR1 is LNHNV and CDR2 is YYDKDF (reference sequence). CDR3 in amino acids: CATSRGGAQGEKLFF. The CDR3 region has the DNA TGTGCCACCAGCAGAGGAGGGGCGCAGGGTGAAAAACTGTTTTTT.

The chain employs TRBV5-4 and TRBJ1-2; 9 positions agree with TRBD1. After removal of 7 bases from V and 2 bases from J, the junction contained 9 bases not matched to a gene. This CDR3 spans 15 amino acids. Germline V gene lookup returns CDR1 SGHNT and CDR2 YYREEE (reference sequence). The CDR3 spells CASGTLGTGNYGYTF. CDR3 in DNA: TGTGCCAGCGGAACCCTCGGGACAGGGAACTATGGCTACACCTTC.

The chain joins TRBV7-6 to TRBJ2-7, with 14 bases that match TRBD2. Germline V CDR1 and CDR2: SGHVS, FNYEAQ. V lost 5 bases and J lost 4; bases outside the gene matches: 7. This CDR3 contains 16 residues. The chain's CDR3 is CASSLGTSGGRYEQYF. DNA for the CDR3: TGTGCCAGCAGCCTCGGGACTAGCGGGGGCAGATACGAGCAGTACTTC.

This chain uses TRBV2 with TRBJ2-1, with D tentatively TRBD1 (5 bases). The CDR3 runs 14 residues. The V and J ends lost 5 bases and 4 bases respectively, with 12 bases between them. Germline CDR1 reads SNHLY; CDR2 reads FYNNEI. The CDR3 coding sequence is TGTGCCAGCAGTTTGAGGACAAAGTACAATGAGCAGTTCTTC. Protein product: CASSLRTKYNEQFF.

Sample share makes this clone medium-sized. At the DNA level, this CDR3 is encoded by other sequences in the same sample as well. The chain carries TRBV11-2 and TRBJ1-2; D not resolved. From germline, CDR1 is SGHAT and CDR2 FQNNGV. The V end lost 0 bases, the J end lost 4 bases, and 12 bases lay between the germline ends. The CDR3 has 15 amino acids. CDR3 DNA sequence: TGTGCCAGCAGCTTAGAGCCCCGCTTGGGCTATGGCTACACCTTC. Encoded protein: CASSLEPRLGYGYTF.

Relative to its sample, this clone is large. The genes are TRBV19 and TRBJ1-5, with D unclear. Trimming cost V 3 bases and J 1 base, with 10 bases left between them. The germline CDR1 and CDR2 sequences are LNHDA and SQIVND (reference sequence). This CDR3 region has 15 residues. The CDR3 bases are TGTGCCAGTAGTATCATGAGTACCAGCAATCAGCCCCAGCATTTT. Translated: CASSIMSTSNQPQHF.

The CDR3 here is CASSVESRVQSGYTF. As DNA, the CDR3 is TGTGCCAGCAGCGTAGAGAGCAGGGTTCAAAGCGGCTACACCTTC. The chain joins TRBV9 to TRBJ1-2, with D tentatively TRBD1 (5 bases). Germline CDR1 is SGDLS and CDR2 is YYNGEE. Deletions cut 0 bases from V and 8 bases from J, with 17 bases between. The CDR3 extends over 15 amino acids.

This clone was recorded a few times. V gene TRBV30 combines with J gene TRBJ2-7; TRBD1 is a possible D gene (5 bases). Germline V gives CDR1 GTSNPN, CDR2 SVGIG (reference sequence). Between the trimmed V and J ends, which lost 6 bases and 6 bases, there was a span of 21 bases. The CDR3 is made up of 14 amino acids. The CDR3 nucleotides are TGTGCCTGCCAAAAAAGGGGTTCGTTTGGCGAGCAGTACTTC. Protein product: CACQKRGSFGEQYF.

The rearrangement uses TRBV6-5 and TRBJ2-3; TRBD2 matches at 7 bases. V trimming: 0 bases; J trimming: 6 bases; junction bases outside the gene matches: 0. The CDR3 is made up of 13 amino acids. Germline-derived CDR1 and CDR2 are MNHEY and SVGAGI. CDR3 coding DNA: TGTGCCAGCAGTTACTCGGGGGGGGATACGCAGTATTTT. Its protein is CASSYSGGDTQYF.

This clone was detected a few times. The chain's CDR3 is CASSDFYYNEQFF. CDR3 bases: TGCGCCAGCAGTGATTTTTACTACAATGAGCAGTTCTTC. The chain carries TRBV10-1 and TRBJ2-1; D gene ambiguous. This CDR3 contains 13 residues. Germline V CDR1 and CDR2: WNHNN, SYGVQD (reference sequence). Trimming took 3 bases from V and 3 from J, leaving 6 bases between them.

For the CDR3, the DNA is TGTGCCAGCAGCTCTATTACCCCTCTTGTGGGGGATGAAGCTTTCTTT. Translating gives CASSSITPLVGDEAFF. This chain uses TRBV27 with TRBJ1-1, with a tentative D call TRBD1 (5 bases). From germline, CDR1 is MNHEY and CDR2 SMNVEV (reference sequence). V lost 6 bases and J 7 bases, leaving 24 bases between the germline ends. The CDR3 sequence is 16 residues long.

The rearrangement links TRBV7-2 to TRBJ2-7, with 12 bases identical to TRBD1. Germline trimming cut 0 bases from V and 4 bases from J; bases unmatched to any gene: 4. CDR1 SGHTA and CDR2 FQGNSA come from the germline V gene. The CDR3 is made up of 16 amino acids. The CDR3: CASSLAPGQGAYEQYF. The CDR3 region has the DNA TGTGCCAGCAGCTTAGCCCCGGGACAGGGGGCTTACGAGCAGTACTTC.

This chain uses TRBV19 with TRBJ1-5; no reliable D call. The CDR3 covers 15 residues. Deletions cut 3 bases from V and 0 bases from J, with 9 bases between. Germline loops: CDR1 LNHDA, CDR2 SQIVND (reference sequence). The CDR3 DNA is TGTGCCAGTAGTATCCGAGGAGATAGCAATCAGCCCCAGCATTTT. Its protein product is CASSIRGDSNQPQHF.

Here the CDR3 DNA reads TGCGCCAGCAGCTCGAGGGGGACTGGAAACACCATATATTTT. It is translated as CASSSRGTGNTIYF. The chain employs TRBV5-1 and TRBJ1-3, with D possibly TRBD1 on 6 matching bases. Trimming stripped 3 bases from V and 2 bases from J, with 9 bases between. The CDR3 spans 14 residues. Germline CDR1 and CDR2: SGHRS and YFSETQ.

CDR3 region: CAIRDSHTEAFF. The DNA for the CDR3 is TGTGCCATCAGGGACAGCCACACTGAAGCTTTCTTT. This rearrangement joins TRBV10-3 to TRBJ1-1; TRBD1 might be the D (6 bases). Germline assignment: CDR1 ENHRY and CDR2 SYGVKD. V lost 6 bases to trimming and J lost 3 bases, with 8 bases between them. This CDR3 comprises 12 residues.

V and J are TRBV7-6 and TRBJ2-3, with 13 positions matching TRBD2. The CDR3 contains 18 residues. After removal of 5 bases from V and 6 bases from J, the junction contained 14 bases not matched to a gene. The germline V gene has CDR1 SGHVS and CDR2 FNYEAQ. CDR3 sequence: CASSPSPGLAGLKDTQYF. Here the CDR3 DNA reads TGTGCCAGCAGCCCAAGCCCGGGACTAGCGGGGTTAAAGGATACGCAGTATTTT.

This clone qualifies as medium-sized. This rearrangement joins TRBV11-3 to TRBJ2-5; D is possibly TRBD1 (5 bases). Germline V gives CDR1 SGHNT, CDR2 YENEEA. The CDR3 length is 15 residues. V lost 0 bases and J 2 bases, leaving 10 bases between the germline ends. CDR3 in amino acids: CASSLEPGPQETQYF. DNA of the CDR3: TGTGCCAGCAGCTTAGAGCCAGGGCCACAAGAGACCCAGTACTTC.

The chain combines TRBV28 with TRBJ1-1; no clear D. CDR1 is MDHEN, CDR2 SYDVKM, per germline. V was pared by 5 bases and J by 0 bases, with 10 bases between. This CDR3 region has 14 residues. CDR3 sequence (DNA): TGTGCCAGCAGTAAAGGGTTCATGAACACTGAAGCTTTCTTT. This sequence encodes CASSKGFMNTEAFF.

This clone was counted between two and nine times. The chain combines TRBV15 with TRBJ1-3; D unresolved. Germline V gene lookup returns CDR1 LNHNV and CDR2 YYDKDF (reference sequence). V was shortened by 0 bases and J by 3 bases, with 9 bases between the two germline ends. The CDR3 covers 15 residues. CDR3 region: CATSRDRGFGNTIYF. The DNA of the CDR3 is TGTGCCACCAGCAGAGATCGAGGGTTTGGAAACACCATATATTTT.

The chain has TRBV11-2 and TRBJ2-3; a weak D match, TRBD1 (5 bases). This CDR3 spans 13 amino acids. Looked up from germline, CDR1 is SGHAT and CDR2 is FQNNGV. Trimming removed 3 bases from V and 4 bases from J, with 8 bases in between. The CDR3 is CASSFQGPDTQYF. DNA of the CDR3: TGTGCCAGCAGCTTTCAGGGTCCAGATACGCAGTATTTT.

This clone has a handful of counts. This chain joins TRBV7-6 and TRBJ2-3, with a tentative D call TRBD1 (5 bases). Germline V gene lookup returns CDR1 SGHVS and CDR2 FNYEAQ. Trimming removed 4 bases at V and 0 bases at J, with 11 bases between. The CDR3 contains 15 residues. CDR3 protein: CASSYRQTSTDTQYF. In DNA, the CDR3 is TGTGCCAGCAGCTACCGACAGACAAGCACAGATACGCAGTATTTT.

V usage is TRBV4-1 and J usage is TRBJ1-2, with a tentative D call TRBD1 (5 bases). V lost 2 bases and J lost 4, with 17 bases in between. This CDR3 is built from 16 residues. The germline V gene has CDR1 MGHRA and CDR2 YSYEKL. CDR3 loop: CASSQYSGGGVYGYTF. CDR3 coding DNA: TGCGCCAGCAGCCAATACAGTGGGGGGGGTGTCTATGGCTACACCTTC.

The table lists this clone with a few counts. This chain links TRBV6-1 with TRBJ1-4; perhaps TRBD1 as D (5 bases). Germline V lookup: CDR1 MNHNS, CDR2 SASEGT. Trimming removed 6 bases at V and 6 bases at J, with 14 bases between. The length of the CDR3 is 14 residues. The CDR3 sequence is CASRAGPLDEKLFF. The CDR3 nucleotides read TGTGCCAGCAGGGCGGGGCCACTAGATGAAAAACTGTTTTTT.

The count of this clone is one. This CDR3 is CASSRNGANTEAFF. In nucleotides, the CDR3 is TGTGCCAGCAGTCGTAATGGGGCAAACACTGAAGCTTTCTTT. V and J are TRBV6-5 and TRBJ1-1; perhaps TRBD1 as D (5 bases). Germline V gene data show CDR1 as MNHEY and CDR2 as SVGAGI. CDR3 length: 14 residues. Trimming shortened V by 5 bases and J by 2 bases, and 12 bases separated the two germline ends.

This clone was counted once. DNA of the CDR3: TGTGCCACCAGCGGTCGTGATTTGGGCTCCTACAATGAGCAGTTCTTC. Residues: CATSGRDLGSYNEQFF. The chain has TRBV15 and TRBJ2-1; no clear D. CDR1 is LNHNV, CDR2 YYDKDF, per germline (reference sequence). The CDR3 loop spans 16 amino acids. Trimming took 5 bases from V and 0 from J, leaving 14 bases between them.

This sequence joins TRBV15 and TRBJ2-5; D possibly corresponds to TRBD1 (5 bases). Germline values: CDR1 LNHNV, CDR2 YYDKDF (reference sequence). There are 14 residues in the CDR3. Trimming removed 8 bases from V and 4 bases from J, with 17 bases in between. The CDR3 DNA is TGTGCCACCGTCGAGTCCCGAAGGGGAGAGACCCAGTACTTC. It encodes CATVESRRGETQYF.

The chain carries TRBV15 and TRBJ2-5, with 8 bases that match TRBD2. CDR1 and CDR2 from the germline V gene are LNHNV and YYDKDF (reference sequence). Trimming took 0 bases from V and 4 from J; bases not matched to a gene: 7. The length of the CDR3 is 16 residues. In nucleotides, the CDR3 is TGTGCCACCAGCAGAGAGCCGGCTGCGGGGGGAGAGACCCAGTACTTC. Translated: CATSREPAAGGETQYF.